The T cell receptor beta chain described here comes from a study of blood T cell repertoires in COVID-19. The CDR3 runs to 20 residues. Per the germline V gene, CDR1 is LNHDA and CDR2 is SQIVND (reference sequence). The V and J ends lost 6 bases and 6 bases, in that order; junction bases with no gene match: 24. This clone was recorded only once. In the original workflow: By means of reference gene primer amplification, nucleated cell counts were estimated. Libraries were prepared by immunoSEQ multiplex PCR; TCRdb keeps only in-frame clonotypes and omits some of them. D and trimming were read from the DNA, whereas the V and J calls and clone size are those reported in that table. In the table there are about 27,000 clones, about 90% of which are singletons.

The sequencing sample was made of peripheral blood. This sequence originates from a human donor in a cohort sampled during active COVID-19. This chain connects TRBV19 to TRBJ2-1, with 9 positions matching TRBD2. CDR3 in DNA: TGTGCCAGTAGAGCCACCTTTCAAATCTCGCATGGGCGGGGGGGCAATGAGCAGTTCTTC. Its translation: CASRATFQISHGRGGNEQFF.